A single T cell receptor (beta chain) is shown here with its context. In germline, CDR1 is SQVTM, CDR2 ANQGSEA. CDR3 length: 14 amino acids. V shed 3 bases, J shed 6 bases, and the junction held 8 bases outside the gene matches. This sample was taken from a study of cytomegalovirus exposure and HLA in healthy donors. Healthy bone marrow donors made up the donors. The PCR was carried out with 60 Vbeta primers and 13 Jbeta primers. TCRdb's copy holds only in-frame clones and misses some; the assay was immunoSEQ multiplex PCR. The top ten hold roughly 5% of the sample, which has approximately 240,000 clones, around 80% seen once.

This TCR derives from a woman between 35 and 50 years old in good health and CMV-seropositive. V usage is TRBV29-1 and J usage is TRBJ2-1, with 7 bases aligning to TRBD2. Material for sequencing was PBMCs. This chain's CDR3 is CSVDVAGGGNEQFF. The CDR3, as DNA: TGCAGCGTTGACGTAGCGGGCGGGGGCAATGAGCAGTTCTTC.